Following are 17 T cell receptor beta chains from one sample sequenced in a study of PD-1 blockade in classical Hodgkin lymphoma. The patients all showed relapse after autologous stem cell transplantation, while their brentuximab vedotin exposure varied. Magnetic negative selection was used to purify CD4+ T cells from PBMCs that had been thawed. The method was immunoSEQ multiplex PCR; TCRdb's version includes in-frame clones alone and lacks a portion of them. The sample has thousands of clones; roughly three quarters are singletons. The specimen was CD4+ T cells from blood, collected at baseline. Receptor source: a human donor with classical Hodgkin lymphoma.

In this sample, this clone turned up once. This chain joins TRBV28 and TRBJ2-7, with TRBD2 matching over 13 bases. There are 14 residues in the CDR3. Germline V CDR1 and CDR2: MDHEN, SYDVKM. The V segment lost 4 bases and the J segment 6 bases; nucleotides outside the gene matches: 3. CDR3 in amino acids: CASSWTSGSREQYF. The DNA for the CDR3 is TGTGCCAGCAGTTGGACTAGCGGGAGTCGCGAGCAGTACTTC.

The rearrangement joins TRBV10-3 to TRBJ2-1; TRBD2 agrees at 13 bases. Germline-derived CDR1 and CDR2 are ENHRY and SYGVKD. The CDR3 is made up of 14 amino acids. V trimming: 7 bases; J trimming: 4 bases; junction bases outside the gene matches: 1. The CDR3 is CAIKTSGGYNEQFF. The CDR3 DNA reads TGTGCCATCAAGACTAGCGGGGGGTACAATGAGCAGTTCTTC.

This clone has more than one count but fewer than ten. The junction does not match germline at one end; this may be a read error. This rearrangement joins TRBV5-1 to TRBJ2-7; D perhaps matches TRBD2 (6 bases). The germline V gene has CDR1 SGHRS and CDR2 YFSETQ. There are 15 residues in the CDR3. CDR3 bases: TGCGCCAGCAGCTTGGGTCCTAATGACGGGGGAGCTGGAAACTTC. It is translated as CASSLGPNDGGAGNF.

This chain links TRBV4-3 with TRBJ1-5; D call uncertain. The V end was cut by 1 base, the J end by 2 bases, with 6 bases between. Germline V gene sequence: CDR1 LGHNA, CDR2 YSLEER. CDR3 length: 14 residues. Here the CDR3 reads CASSQGYGNQPQHF. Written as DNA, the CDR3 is TGCGCCAGCAGCCAAGGGTACGGCAATCAGCCCCAGCATTTT.

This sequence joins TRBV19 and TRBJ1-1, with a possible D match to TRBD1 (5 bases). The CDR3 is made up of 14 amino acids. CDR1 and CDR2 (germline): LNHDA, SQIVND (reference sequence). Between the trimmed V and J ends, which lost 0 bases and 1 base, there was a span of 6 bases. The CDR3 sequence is CASSIEGTNTEAFF. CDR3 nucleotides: TGTGCCAGTAGTATAGAGGGGACGAACACTGAAGCTTTCTTT. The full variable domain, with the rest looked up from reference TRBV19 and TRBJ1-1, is DGGITQSPKYLFRKEGQNVTLSCEQNLNHDAMYWYRQDPGQGLRLIYYSQIVNDFQKGDIAEGYSVSREKKESFPLTVTSAQKNPTAFYLCASSIEGTNTEAFFGQGTRLTVV.

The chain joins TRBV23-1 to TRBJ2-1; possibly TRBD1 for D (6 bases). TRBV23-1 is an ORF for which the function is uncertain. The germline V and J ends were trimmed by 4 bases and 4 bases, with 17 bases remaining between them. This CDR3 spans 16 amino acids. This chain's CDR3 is CASSPQLQGSYNEQFF. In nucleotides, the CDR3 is TGCGCCAGCAGTCCCCAACTCCAGGGGTCTTACAATGAGCAGTTCTTC.

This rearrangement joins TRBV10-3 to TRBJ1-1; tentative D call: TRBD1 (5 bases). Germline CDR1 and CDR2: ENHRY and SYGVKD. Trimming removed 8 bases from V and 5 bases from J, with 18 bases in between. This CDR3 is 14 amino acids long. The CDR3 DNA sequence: TGTGCCATCCAAACAAGGGGTGCGGGGACTGAAGCTTTCTTT. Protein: CAIQTRGAGTEAFF.

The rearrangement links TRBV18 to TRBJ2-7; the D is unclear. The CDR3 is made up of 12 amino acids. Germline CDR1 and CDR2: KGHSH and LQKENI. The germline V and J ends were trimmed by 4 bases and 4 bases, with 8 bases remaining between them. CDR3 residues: CASSLQTYEQYF. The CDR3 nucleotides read TGTGCCAGCTCACTACAGACTTACGAGCAGTACTTC.

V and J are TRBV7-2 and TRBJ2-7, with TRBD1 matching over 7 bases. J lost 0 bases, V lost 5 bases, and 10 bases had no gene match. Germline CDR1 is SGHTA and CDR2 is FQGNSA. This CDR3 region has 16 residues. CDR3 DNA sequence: TGTGCCAGCAGCCCCACCGGGACAGTGAACTCCTACGAGCAGTACTTC. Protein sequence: CASSPTGTVNSYEQYF.

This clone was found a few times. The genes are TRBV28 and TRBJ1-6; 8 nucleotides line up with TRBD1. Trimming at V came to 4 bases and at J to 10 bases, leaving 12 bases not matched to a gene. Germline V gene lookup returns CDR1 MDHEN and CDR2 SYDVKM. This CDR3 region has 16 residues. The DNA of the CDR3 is TGTGCCAGCAGTTACGGGGCGACAGGGGTCGGCTCACCCCTCCACTTT. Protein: CASSYGATGVGSPLHF.

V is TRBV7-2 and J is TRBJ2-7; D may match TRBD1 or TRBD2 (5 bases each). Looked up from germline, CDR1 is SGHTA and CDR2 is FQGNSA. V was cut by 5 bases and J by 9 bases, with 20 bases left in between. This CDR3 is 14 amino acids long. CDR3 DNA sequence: TGTGCCAGCAGCCACCGGGACCCCTACGAAGGGCAGTACTTC. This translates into CASSHRDPYEGQYF.

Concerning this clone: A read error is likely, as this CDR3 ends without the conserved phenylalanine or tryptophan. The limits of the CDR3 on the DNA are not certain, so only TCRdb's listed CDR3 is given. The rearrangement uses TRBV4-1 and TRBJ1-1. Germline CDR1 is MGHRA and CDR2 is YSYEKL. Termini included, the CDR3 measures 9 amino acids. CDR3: CASGQAGPR.

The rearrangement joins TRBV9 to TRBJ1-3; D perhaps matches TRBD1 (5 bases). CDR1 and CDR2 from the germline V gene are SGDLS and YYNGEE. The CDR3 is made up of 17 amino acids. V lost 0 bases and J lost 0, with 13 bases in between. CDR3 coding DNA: TGTGCCAGCAGCGTAGGTTTGCCGGGGCCCTCTGGAAACACCATATATTTT. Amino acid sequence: CASSVGLPGPSGNTIYF.

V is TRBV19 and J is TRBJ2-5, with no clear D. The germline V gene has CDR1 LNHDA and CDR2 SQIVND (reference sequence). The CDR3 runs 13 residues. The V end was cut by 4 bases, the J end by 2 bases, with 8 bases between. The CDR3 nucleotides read TGTGCCAGTAGTAGGAACCTGCAAGAGACCCAGTACTTC. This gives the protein CASSRNLQETQYF.

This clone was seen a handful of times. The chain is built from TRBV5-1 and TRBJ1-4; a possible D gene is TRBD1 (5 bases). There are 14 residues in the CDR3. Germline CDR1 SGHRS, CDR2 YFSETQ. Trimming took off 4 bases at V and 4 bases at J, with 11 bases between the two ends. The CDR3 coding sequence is TGCGCCAGCAGCGCGGGACGGAGTAATGAAAAACTGTTTTTT. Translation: CASSAGRSNEKLFF.

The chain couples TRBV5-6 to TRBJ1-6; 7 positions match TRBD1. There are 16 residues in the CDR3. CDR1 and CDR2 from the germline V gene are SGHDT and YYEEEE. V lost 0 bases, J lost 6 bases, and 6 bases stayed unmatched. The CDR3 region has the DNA TGTGCCAGCAGCTTGGAACTAGCAGGGGGTAATTCACCCCTCCACTTT. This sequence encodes CASSLELAGGNSPLHF.

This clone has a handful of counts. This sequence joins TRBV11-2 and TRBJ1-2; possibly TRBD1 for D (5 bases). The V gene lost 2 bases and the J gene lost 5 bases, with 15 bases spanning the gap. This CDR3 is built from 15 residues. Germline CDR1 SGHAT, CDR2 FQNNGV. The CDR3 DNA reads TGTGCCAGCAGCTTATCGGACGGGGGAGGATATGGCTACACCTTC. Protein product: CASSLSDGGGYGYTF.